Listed below are T cell receptor beta chains from one sample, sequenced in a study of shared clonotypes between healthy human individuals. Profiled with immunoSEQ multiplex PCR; TCRdb holds only in-frame clones, not every one. The repertoire holds more than 550,000 clones, around 90% seen once, with 34% in the top ten. The source material was memory CD8+ T cells from PBMCs. These TCRs come from a young man in good health. Some clones in this sample may be carry-over from other donors' samples. The CDR3 runs from the conserved cysteine through the conserved F or W. D genes are given only for firm matches. Part of the rows lack a size; the others show once, few, many or a class for expanded clones.

CDR3aa | CDR3nt | len | v_gene | d_gene | j_gene | abundance
CASSYKDNTGELFF | TGTGCCAGCAGTTACAAAGATAACACCGGGGAGCTGTTTTTT | 14 | TRBV6-5 | - | TRBJ2-2 | once
CASSLDRGPGTDTQYF | TGCGCCAGCAGCTTAGACAGGGGCCCGGGTACAGATACGCAGTATTTT | 16 | TRBV5-1 | TRBD1 | TRBJ2-3 | -
CAWSVGSASPQHF | TGTGCCTGGAGTGTGGGGAGCGCCTCGCCCCAGCATTTT | 13 | TRBV30 | - | TRBJ1-5 | -
CASSTLAGGNTDTQYF | TGTGCCAGCAGCACACTAGCGGGAGGAAACACAGATACGCAGTATTTT | 16 | TRBV7-8 | TRBD2 | TRBJ2-3 | once
CASSQRLASSTDTQYF | TGCGCCAGCAGCCAACGACTAGCATCAAGCACAGATACGCAGTATTTT | 16 | TRBV4-1 | TRBD2 | TRBJ2-3 | -
CASSLQFLSNEKLFF | TGTGCCAGCAGTTTACAGTTCCTGTCTAATGAAAAACTGTTTTTT | 15 | TRBV28 | - | TRBJ1-4 | -
CASSFSKDQPQHF | TGTGCCAGCAGCTTCTCCAAGGATCAGCCCCAGCATTTT | 13 | TRBV7-9 | - | TRBJ1-5 | few
CASSQHGTHGPREQYF | TGTGCCAGCAGCCAACACGGGACCCATGGCCCCCGCGAGCAGTACTTC | 16 | TRBV7-9 | - | TRBJ2-7 | -
CASSEWQGWAEAFF | TGTGCCAGCAGTGAATGGCAGGGCTGGGCTGAAGCTTTCTTT | 14 | TRBV6-1 | - | TRBJ1-1 | -
CATSPRSVHYEQYF | TGTGCCACCTCACCGAGGAGTGTGCACTACGAGCAGTACTTC | 14 | TRBV19 | - | TRBJ2-7 | -